The following is a T cell receptor (beta chain) sequence with its context. The antigen remains undetermined. There were no recent acute infections or vaccinations among the donors, who were healthy HIV-negative adults. Researchers drew on around 83 million PBMCs for genomic DNA from unsorted samples. The data were taken from a study of shared clonotypes between healthy human individuals. Genomic DNA of each subset was evenly split across several immunoSEQ plates. TCRdb's copy holds only in-frame clones and misses some; the assay was immunoSEQ multiplex PCR. Of approximately 470,000 clones listed, roughly 80% are singletons. This CDR3 has 14 residues. CDR1 and CDR2 (germline): LGHNA, YNFKEQ. The V and J ends lost 1 base and 1 base respectively, with 5 bases between them. Findings and limits, study-wide: Donor scarcity curtailed the genetic and exposure-history diversity represented herein.

This receptor was obtained from a woman aged 40 to 49 in good health. Some clones in this sample may be carry-over from other donors' samples. The sequencing sample was made of PBMCs. V gene TRBV4-2 combines with J gene TRBJ1-5; D call uncertain. CDR3 sequence reads: CASSQVGSNQPQHF. CDR3 sequence (DNA): TGTGCCAGCAGCCAAGTGGGCAGCAATCAGCCCCAGCATTTT.